Listed below are T cell receptor beta chains from one sample, sequenced in a study of CD8 T cells in Susac syndrome. TCRdb ran MiXCR on the immunoSEQ multiplex PCR reads and lists one entry per CDR3 protein. The table lists 150,000 to 200,000 distinct CDR3 sequences, around 93% of them singletons. Sequencing was carried out using CD4+ T cells from PBMCs. The receptors here all came from a human donor with multiple sclerosis. Both conserved end residues are part of each CDR3. The D gene is left open where the match is weak. Size tells how often a clone was seen (once, few, many) or the class of an expanded clone, and some rows leave it out.

size	J	D	V	DNA	CDR3
-	TRBJ2-2	TRBD1	TRBV3-1	TGTGCCAGCAGCCAATCACAGGGGGCCGGGGAGCTGTTTTTT	CASSQSQGAGELFF
-	TRBJ1-1	-	TRBV27	TGTGCCAGCAGTTTATCGACTACCCGACGTCCTGAAGCTTTCTTT	CASSLSTTRRPEAFF
once	TRBJ2-5	TRBD2	TRBV20-1	TGCAGTGCTAGAGATCCAGCGGGGGGGGAGACCCAGTACTTC	CSARDPAGGETQYF
once	TRBJ1-1	-	TRBV20-1	TGCAGTGCTAGAGATGGTTACAGGAGAGGTGACACTGAAGCTTTCTTT	CSARDGYRRGDTEAFF
-	TRBJ1-2	TRBD1	TRBV5-1	TGCGCCAGCAGCTTAACATCCGGGACAGGCGAAGGCTACACCTTC	CASSLTSGTGEGYTF
-	TRBJ2-7	-	TRBV2	TGTGCCAGTGCCCGAGACACCGTTAGATACGAGCAGTACTTC	CASARDTVRYEQYF
-	TRBJ2-7	-	TRBV19	TGTGCCAGTAGTATAGTGAGTGCAGGGGCCTACGAGCAGTACTTC	CASSIVSAGAYEQYF
-	TRBJ1-1	TRBD1	TRBV3-1	TGTGCCAGCAGCCTGGGACAGCTTGAGGCTGAAGCTTTCTTT	CASSLGQLEAEAFF
-	TRBJ2-7	-	TRBV11-2	TGTGCCAGCAGCTTCTCCAACGGGCCCTACGAGCAGTACTTC	CASSFSNGPYEQYF
once	TRBJ2-5	TRBD2	TRBV20-1	TGCAGTGCTGGGACTAGTGGAGAGACCCAGTACTTC	CSAGTSGETQYF
-	TRBJ1-3	TRBD1	TRBV28	TGTGCCAGCAGTGCCCCCAGGGACAGGTCTCCGAACACCATATATTTT	CASSAPRDRSPNTIYF
-	TRBJ1-2	-	TRBV15	TGTGCCACCAGCAGAGATAAAGGGGGCTATGGCTACACCTTC	CATSRDKGGYGYTF
-	TRBJ2-2	-	TRBV6-5	TGTGCCAGCAGTTCCCCCGATGGGTTATCCACCGGGGAGCTGTTTTTT	CASSSPDGLSTGELFF
-	TRBJ1-5	-	TRBV6-2/TRBV6-3	TGTGCCAGCAGTTTGGCTTGGCAGCCCCAGCATTTT	CASSLAWQPQHF
-	TRBJ1-5	-	TRBV12-3/TRBV12-4	TGTGCCAGCAGACAGGCCTATAGCAATCAGCCCCAGCATTTT	CASRQAYSNQPQHF
-	TRBJ2-1	-	TRBV2	TGTGCCAGCGATAGACAGCTTAATGAGCAGTTCTTC	CASDRQLNEQFF
-	TRBJ2-6	-	TRBV7-3	TGTGCCAGCAGCTTAGGGGCGTCGACTGGGGCCAACGTCCTGACTTTC	CASSLGASTGANVLTF
-	TRBJ2-1	TRBD2	TRBV5-1	TGCGCCAGCAGGAATTCGGGAGGGGCTGAGCAGTTCTTC	CASRNSGGAEQFF
-	TRBJ2-7	-	TRBV7-2	TGTGCCAGCAGCTTCCAGGAGGGGGCAGAAGAGCAGTACTTC	CASSFQEGAEEQYF
-	TRBJ1-5	TRBD1	TRBV2	TGTGCCAGCAGTGAACAGGGGGGGCAGCCCCAGCATTTT	CASSEQGGQPQHF
-	TRBJ2-1	TRBD2	TRBV4-1	TGCGCCAGCAGCCACCCTCATAGCGGGAGCTCCTACAATGAGCAGTTCTTC	CASSHPHSGSSYNEQFF
few	TRBJ2-7	-	TRBV3-1	TGTGCCAGCAGCCAAGACGGGCTAAGCCTCGAGCAGTACTTC	CASSQDGLSLEQYF
-	TRBJ2-7	-	TRBV5-1	TGCGCCAGCAGCCCCGGGCTGGAGGAGCAGTACTTC	CASSPGLEEQYF
-	TRBJ2-7	-	TRBV18	TGTGCCAGCTCAACCCGACAAAAACCCCACGAGCAGTACTTC	CASSTRQKPHEQYF
-	TRBJ1-5	-	TRBV21-1	TGTGCCAGCAGCATGCGGCCCCAGCATTTT	CASSMRPQHF